This T cell receptor (beta chain) stems from a study of vaccination effects on CD4 cells after COVID-19. Findings of the study overall: There were few convalescent patients in the study and no early post-infection timepoints.

The assay was immunoSEQ multiplex PCR, and TCRdb's table has in-frame clones only and misses some. The sample includes 55,000 to 65,000 clones, roughly 79% seen only once; the top ten take 2.5%. ViraFEST assay sequencing came after antigen-specific CD4+ T cells were expanded with viral peptide pools. Subsequent to a culture period of 10 days, CD4+ T cells were isolated. The CDR3 has 15 amino acids. V was clipped by 6 bases and J by 11 bases, with 20 bases between them. CDR1 SNHLY and CDR2 FYNNEI come from the germline V gene. Of note for this clone: Its antigen is undetermined.

V usage is TRBV2 and J usage is TRBJ2-6; D possibly corresponds to TRBD1 (6 bases). This sequence was found in a human donor who received a COVID-19 vaccine. The material sequenced was CD4+ T cells from PBMCs cultured with HCoV-229E spike peptides, taken before COVID-19 vaccination. The CDR3: CASSRSGQFDDVLTF. The CDR3 DNA reads as TGTGCCAGCAGCCGAAGCGGACAGTTCGACGACGTCCTGACTTTC. Looking up the rest from reference TRBV2 and TRBJ2-6 gives the full variable domain: EPEVTQTPSHQVTQMGQEVILRCVPISNHLYFYWYRQILGQKVEFLVSFYNNEISEKSEIFDDQFSVERPDGSNFTLKIRSTKLEDSAMYFCASSRSGQFDDVLTFGAGSRLTVL.